These 15 T cell receptor beta chains were all obtained from the same sample, sequenced in a study of blood T cell repertoires in COVID-19 (dated by TCRdb to between 2020 and 2021). The library was prepared using the immunoSEQ multiplex PCR assay. As stored in TCRdb, this immuneACCESS dataset retains in-frame rearrangements with V and J assigned. A fraction of the clones does not appear; measured against another copy, unresolved V genes explain less than half of the discrepancy, and the remainder lacks a known reason. The sample yields 200,000 to 300,000 clones; roughly 86% were counted once. The ten largest account for about 0.64% of the sample. Sequenced material: peripheral blood. Receptors originate from a human donor in a cohort sampled during active COVID-19.

The rearrangement joins TRBV24-1 to TRBJ1-2; TRBD1 matches at 8 bases. The ends lost 4 bases at V and 8 bases at J; junction bases unmatched: 8. Germline CDR1 reads KGHDR; CDR2 reads SFDVKD. This CDR3 is built from 14 residues. The DNA of the CDR3 is TGTGCCACCAGTGACATGGACAGGGAAGGAGGCTACACCTTC. It is translated as CATSDMDREGGYTF.

This clone was detected only a few times. This chain connects TRBV18 to TRBJ1-4; D gene uncertain. There are 14 residues in the CDR3. Trimming removed 3 bases at V and 5 bases at J, with 10 bases between. Germline CDR1 is KGHSH and CDR2 is LQKENI. The CDR3 loop reads CASSPASSNEKLFF. The CDR3 region has the DNA TGTGCCAGCTCACCGGCCAGTTCAAATGAAAAACTGTTTTTT. Together with reference TRBV18 and TRBJ1-4, the CDR3 gives the full variable domain: NAGVMQNPRHLVRRRGQEARLRCSPMKGHSHVYWYRQLPEEGLKFMVYLQKENIIDESGMPKERFSAEFPKEGPSILRIQQVVRGDSAAYFCASSPASSNEKLFFGSGTQLSVL.

This clone showed up just once. The J gene is TRBJ1-3, the V gene TRBV2; 8 nucleotides line up with TRBD1. The CDR3 totals 15 residues. Losses at the gene ends were 4 bases for V and 6 bases for J; bases not matched to a gene: 8. CDR1 is SNHLY and CDR2 is FYNNEI in the germline V gene. This CDR3 is CASSAQGARINTIYF. CDR3 bases: TGTGCCAGCAGTGCGCAGGGGGCGCGTATAAACACCATATATTTT.

The chain uses TRBV5-1 and TRBJ1-1; TRBD1 matches at 7 bases. The CDR3 has 17 residues. V shed 0 bases and J 6 bases; nucleotides not matched to a gene: 14. The germline gives CDR1 SGHRS, CDR2 YFSETQ. The CDR3 here is CASSLGRTGRLNPEAFF. The CDR3 DNA sequence: TGCGCCAGCAGCTTGGGGAGGACAGGCCGCTTGAATCCTGAAGCTTTCTTT.

The genes are TRBV4-2 and TRBJ1-2, with 10 positions matching TRBD1. This CDR3 is 15 amino acids long. V was pared by 1 base and J by 4 bases, with 3 bases of the junction left unmatched. Per the germline V gene, CDR1 is LGHNA and CDR2 is YNFKEQ. The CDR3 is CASSQGRDRGYGYTF. The CDR3, as DNA: TGTGCCAGCAGCCAAGGGCGGGACAGGGGCTATGGCTACACCTTC.

The gene calls are TRBV7-9 and TRBJ2-1; tentative D call: TRBD2 (6 bases). Germline assignment: CDR1 SEHNR and CDR2 FQNEAQ (reference sequence). V was clipped by 0 bases and J by 7 bases, with 7 bases between them. This CDR3 is 13 amino acids long. The CDR3 DNA follows: TGTGCCAGCAGCTTAGCGGGGGGTAATGAGCAGTTCTTC. Its protein is CASSLAGGNEQFF.

The chain carries TRBV19 and TRBJ2-7, with 7 bases lining up with TRBD1. The CDR3 runs to 13 residues. J gave up 2 bases and V 5 bases, and 3 bases lay outside the gene matches. From germline, CDR1 is LNHDA and CDR2 SQIVND (reference sequence). CDR3 bases: TGTGCCAGTAGTCTGGGACAGACCTACGAGCAGTACTTC. Translation gives CASSLGQTYEQYF.

The CDR3 is CASSYSTSGGAHEQYF. The CDR3 DNA reads TGTGCCAGCAGTTACTCGACTAGCGGGGGGGCTCATGAGCAGTACTTC. The rearrangement joins TRBV6-6 to TRBJ2-7; TRBD2 matches at 14 bases. The germline V gene encodes CDR1 MNHNY and CDR2 SVGAGI (reference sequence). The CDR3 loop spans 16 amino acids. V trimming: 0 bases; J trimming: 7 bases; junction bases outside the gene matches: 5.

This clone has a handful of counts. The V call is TRBV25-1, the J call TRBJ1-4; 8 bases agree with TRBD1. The ends lost 4 bases at V and 8 bases at J; junction bases unmatched: 12. The germline gives CDR1 MGHDK, CDR2 SYGVNS. This CDR3 has 16 residues. CDR3 nucleotide sequence: TGTGCCAGCAGTGCCCCCAGACAGGGGATCTACGAAAAACTGTTTTTT. This sequence encodes CASSAPRQGIYEKLFF.

V and J are TRBV7-3 and TRBJ1-2, with D unresolved. The CDR3 consists of 13 residues. The V end was cut by 2 bases, the J end by 2 bases, with 6 bases between. Germline-derived CDR1 and CDR2 are SGHTA and FQGTGA. The CDR3 coding sequence is TGTGCCAGCAGCTTAGCCGGGAACTATGGCTACACCTTC. Amino acid sequence: CASSLAGNYGYTF.

The V call is TRBV24-1, the J call TRBJ2-3; weak D call: TRBD2 (6 bases). V shed 1 base and J shed 0 bases, with 13 bases lying between them. This CDR3 spans 17 amino acids. The germline CDR1 and CDR2 sequences are KGHDR and SFDVKD. In DNA, the CDR3 is TGTGCCACCAGTGATTTTGGGGGGACCGCTAGCACAGATACGCAGTATTTT. This translates into CATSDFGGTASTDTQYF.

V gene TRBV7-9 combines with J gene TRBJ2-5; D possibly corresponds to TRBD2 (7 bases). Germline V gene data show CDR1 as SEHNR and CDR2 as FQNEAQ (reference sequence). V dropped 8 bases and J dropped 5 bases, with 15 bases sitting between them. CDR3 length: 13 amino acids. CDR3: CASGTRGGETQYF. The CDR3 region has the DNA TGTGCCAGCGGTACCAGGGGAGGGGAGACCCAGTACTTC.

The rearrangement joins TRBV5-4 to TRBJ2-7; D is possibly TRBD1 (6 bases). V was shortened by 2 bases and J by 5 bases, with 23 bases between the two germline ends. This CDR3 spans 17 amino acids. Per germline, CDR1 SGHNT and CDR2 YYREEE (reference sequence). CDR3 protein: CASSLAYSLGAPHEQYF. The CDR3 DNA sequence: TGTGCCAGCAGCTTAGCCTACTCTTTGGGGGCCCCCCACGAGCAGTACTTC.

The gene calls are TRBV7-2 and TRBJ1-6; unclear D gene. This CDR3 spans 15 amino acids. Germline V gene data show CDR1 as SGHTA and CDR2 as FQGNSA. The V gene lost 1 base and the J gene lost 7 bases, with 11 bases spanning the gap. In nucleotides, the CDR3 is TGTGCCAGCAGCTTAGTTGTGGGAGGCAATTCACCCCTCCACTTT. This codes for CASSLVVGGNSPLHF.

The sample holds one count of this clone. Different DNA sequences within this sample yield the same CDR3. The J gene is TRBJ2-5, the V gene TRBV5-1, with D unclear. V was shortened by 0 bases and J by 4 bases, with 7 bases between the two germline ends. Germline assignment: CDR1 SGHRS and CDR2 YFSETQ. The CDR3 extends over 13 amino acids. In nucleotides, the CDR3 is TGCGCCAGCAGCTTGGCCTCAGGAGAGACCCAGTACTTC. Translating gives CASSLASGETQYF.